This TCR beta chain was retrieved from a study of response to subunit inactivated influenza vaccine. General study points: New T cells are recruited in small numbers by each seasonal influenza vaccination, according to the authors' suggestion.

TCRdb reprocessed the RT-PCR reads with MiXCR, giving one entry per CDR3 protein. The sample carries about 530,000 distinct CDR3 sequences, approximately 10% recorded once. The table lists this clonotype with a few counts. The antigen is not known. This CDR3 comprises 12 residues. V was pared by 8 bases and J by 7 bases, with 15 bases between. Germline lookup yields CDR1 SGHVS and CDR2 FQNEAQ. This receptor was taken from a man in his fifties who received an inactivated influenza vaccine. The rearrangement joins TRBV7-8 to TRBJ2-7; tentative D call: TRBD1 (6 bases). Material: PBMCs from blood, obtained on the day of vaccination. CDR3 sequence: CASGTGSGEQYF. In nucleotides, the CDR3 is TGTGCCAGCGGTACAGGGTCGGGAGAGCAGTACTTC.